This T cell receptor beta chain originates from a study of beta chain features in type 1 diabetes. All of the isolated RNA was reverse transcribed, so expressed TCRB transcripts were sequenced. Data came from immunoSEQ multiplex PCR; TCRdb stores just in-frame clones and leaves some out. The sample has around 500,000 clones; over 9.5% are singletons. The germline CDR1 and CDR2 sequences are SGHTA and FQGTGA. CDR3 length: 15 residues. The V end lost 5 bases, the J end lost 0 bases, and 11 bases lay between the germline ends. This clone has more than one count but fewer than ten. The J gene is TRBJ1-3, the V gene TRBV7-3; tentatively, D is TRBD1 (6 bases). The TCR sequence derives from a woman aged 18 to 35 in good health. Sequencing input: naive CD4+ T cells from blood. Here the CDR3 DNA reads TGTGCCAGCAGCATACAGGGCAACTCTGGAAACACCATATATTTT. Protein: CASSIQGNSGNTIYF.